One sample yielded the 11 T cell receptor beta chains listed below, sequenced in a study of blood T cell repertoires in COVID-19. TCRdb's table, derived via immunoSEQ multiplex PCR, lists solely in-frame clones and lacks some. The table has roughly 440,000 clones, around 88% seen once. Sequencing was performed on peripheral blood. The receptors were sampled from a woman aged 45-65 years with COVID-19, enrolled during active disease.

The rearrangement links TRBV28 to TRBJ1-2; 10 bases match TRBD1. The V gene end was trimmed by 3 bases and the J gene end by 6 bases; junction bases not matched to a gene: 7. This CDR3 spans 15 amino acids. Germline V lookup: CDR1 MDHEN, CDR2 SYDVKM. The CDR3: CASSFPGQGLHGYTF. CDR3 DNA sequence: TGTGCCAGCAGTTTCCCGGGACAGGGGCTCCATGGCTACACCTTC.

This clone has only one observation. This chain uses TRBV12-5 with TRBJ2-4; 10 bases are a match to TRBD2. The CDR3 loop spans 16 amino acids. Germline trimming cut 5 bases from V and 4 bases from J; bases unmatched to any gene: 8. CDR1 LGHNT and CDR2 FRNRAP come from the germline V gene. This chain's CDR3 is CASGPGLAAVKNIQYF. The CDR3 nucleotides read TGTGCTAGTGGTCCAGGACTAGCGGCCGTAAAAAACATTCAGTACTTC.

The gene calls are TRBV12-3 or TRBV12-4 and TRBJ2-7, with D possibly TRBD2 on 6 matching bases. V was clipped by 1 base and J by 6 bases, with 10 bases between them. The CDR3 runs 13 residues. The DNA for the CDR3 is TGTGCCAGCAGTTTAGGCGGGATTGGCGAGCAGTACTTC. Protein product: CASSLGGIGEQYF.

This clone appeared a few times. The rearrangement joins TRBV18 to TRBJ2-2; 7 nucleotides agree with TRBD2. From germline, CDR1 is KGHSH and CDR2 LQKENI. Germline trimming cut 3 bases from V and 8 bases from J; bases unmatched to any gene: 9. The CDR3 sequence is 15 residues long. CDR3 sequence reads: CASSPGLVARGELFF. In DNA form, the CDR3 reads TGTGCCAGCTCACCCGGACTAGTCGCTCGGGGGGAGCTGTTTTTT.

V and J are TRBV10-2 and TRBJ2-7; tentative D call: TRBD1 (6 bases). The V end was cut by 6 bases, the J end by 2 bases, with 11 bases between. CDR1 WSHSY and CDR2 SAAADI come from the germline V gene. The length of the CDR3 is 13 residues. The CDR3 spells CASSRGFPYEQYF. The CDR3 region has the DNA TGCGCCAGCAGCAGGGGATTCCCCTACGAGCAGTACTTC.

The CDR3 nucleotides read TGTGCCACCCTTAGGGCCTCCGAGGGATATGGCTACACCTTC. Encoded protein: CATLRASEGYGYTF. The chain recombines TRBV6-5 with TRBJ1-2, with D uncertain. The ends were cut back, 10 bases at V and 5 bases at J, with 20 bases in the middle. Germline assignment: CDR1 MNHEY and CDR2 SVGAGI. The CDR3 covers 14 residues.

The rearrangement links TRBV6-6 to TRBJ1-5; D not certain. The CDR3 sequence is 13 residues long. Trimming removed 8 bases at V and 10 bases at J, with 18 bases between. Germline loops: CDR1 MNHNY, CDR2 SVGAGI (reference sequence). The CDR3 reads CASSSGAFEPQHF. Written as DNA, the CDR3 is TGTGCCAGCTCATCGGGAGCTTTTGAACCCCAGCATTTT.

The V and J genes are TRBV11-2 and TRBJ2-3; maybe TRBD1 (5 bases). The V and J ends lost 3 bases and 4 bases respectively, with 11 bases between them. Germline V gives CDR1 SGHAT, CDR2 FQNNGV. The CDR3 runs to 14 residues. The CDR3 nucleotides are TGTGCCAGCAGCTTCACGCAGGGTGCAGATACGCAGTATTTT. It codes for CASSFTQGADTQYF.

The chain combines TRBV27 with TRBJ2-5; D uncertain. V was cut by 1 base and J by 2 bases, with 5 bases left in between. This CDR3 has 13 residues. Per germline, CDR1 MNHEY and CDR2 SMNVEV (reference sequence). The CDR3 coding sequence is TGTGCCAGCAGTTTATTTATTCAAGAGACCCAGTACTTC. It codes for CASSLFIQETQYF.

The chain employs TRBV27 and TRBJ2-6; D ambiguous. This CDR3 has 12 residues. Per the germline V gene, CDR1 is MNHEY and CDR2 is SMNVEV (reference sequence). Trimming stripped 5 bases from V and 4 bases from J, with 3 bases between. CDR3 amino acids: CASSGGANVLTF. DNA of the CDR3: TGTGCCAGCAGTGGCGGGGCCAACGTCCTGACTTTC.

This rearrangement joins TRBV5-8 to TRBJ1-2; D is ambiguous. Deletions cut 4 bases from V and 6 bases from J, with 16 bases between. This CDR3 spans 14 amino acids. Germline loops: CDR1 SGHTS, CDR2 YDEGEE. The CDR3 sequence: CASSHGYRLDGYTF. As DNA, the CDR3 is TGTGCCAGCAGCCACGGGTATAGGCTTGATGGCTACACCTTC. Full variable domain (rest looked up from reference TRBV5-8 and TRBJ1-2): EAGVTQSPTHLIKTRGQQATLRCSPISGHTSVYWYQQALGLGLQFLLWYDEGEERNRGNFPPRFSGRQFPNYSSELNVNALELEDSALYLCASSHGYRLDGYTFGSGTRLTVV.